This T cell receptor beta chain was captured in a study of T-cell reconstitution after alpha-beta-depleted transplantation in children. Molecular barcoding with unique molecular identifiers was used for the TCRbeta library. Via MiXCR, TCRdb re-called the PCR reads, giving one row per CDR3 protein. Of about 610,000 distinct CDR3 sequences listed, 10% are singletons. The clonotype comes from a human donor who donated a stem cell graft to a child with acute myeloid leukemia. The material sequenced was PBMCs from the stem cell graft donor, taken from the stem cell graft.

CDR3 region: CASIIAGGRETQYF. The CDR3 DNA reads as TGTGCCAGCATCATAGCGGGAGGGCGGGAGACCCAGTACTTC. This rearrangement joins TRBV5-5 to TRBJ2-5; 11 bases align to TRBD2. The germline gives CDR1 SGHKS, CDR2 YYEKEE (reference sequence). This CDR3 contains 14 residues. V shed 6 bases and J 5 bases; nucleotides not matched to a gene: 6.